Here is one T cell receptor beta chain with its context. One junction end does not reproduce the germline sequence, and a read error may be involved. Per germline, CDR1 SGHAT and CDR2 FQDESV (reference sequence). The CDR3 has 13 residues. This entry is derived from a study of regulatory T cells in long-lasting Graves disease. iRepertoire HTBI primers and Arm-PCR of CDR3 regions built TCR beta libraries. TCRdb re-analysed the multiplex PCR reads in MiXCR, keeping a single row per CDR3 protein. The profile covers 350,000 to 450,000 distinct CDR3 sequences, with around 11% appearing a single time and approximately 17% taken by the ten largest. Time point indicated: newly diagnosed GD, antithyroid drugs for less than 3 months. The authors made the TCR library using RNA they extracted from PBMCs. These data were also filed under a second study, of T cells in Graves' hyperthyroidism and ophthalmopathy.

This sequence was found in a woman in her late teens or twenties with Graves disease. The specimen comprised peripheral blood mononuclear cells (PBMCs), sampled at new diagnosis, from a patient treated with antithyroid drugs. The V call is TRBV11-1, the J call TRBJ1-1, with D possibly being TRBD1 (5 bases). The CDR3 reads CASSLSQGTESFF. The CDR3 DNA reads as TGTGCCAGCAGCCTTTCACAAGGGACTGAATCTTTCTTT.